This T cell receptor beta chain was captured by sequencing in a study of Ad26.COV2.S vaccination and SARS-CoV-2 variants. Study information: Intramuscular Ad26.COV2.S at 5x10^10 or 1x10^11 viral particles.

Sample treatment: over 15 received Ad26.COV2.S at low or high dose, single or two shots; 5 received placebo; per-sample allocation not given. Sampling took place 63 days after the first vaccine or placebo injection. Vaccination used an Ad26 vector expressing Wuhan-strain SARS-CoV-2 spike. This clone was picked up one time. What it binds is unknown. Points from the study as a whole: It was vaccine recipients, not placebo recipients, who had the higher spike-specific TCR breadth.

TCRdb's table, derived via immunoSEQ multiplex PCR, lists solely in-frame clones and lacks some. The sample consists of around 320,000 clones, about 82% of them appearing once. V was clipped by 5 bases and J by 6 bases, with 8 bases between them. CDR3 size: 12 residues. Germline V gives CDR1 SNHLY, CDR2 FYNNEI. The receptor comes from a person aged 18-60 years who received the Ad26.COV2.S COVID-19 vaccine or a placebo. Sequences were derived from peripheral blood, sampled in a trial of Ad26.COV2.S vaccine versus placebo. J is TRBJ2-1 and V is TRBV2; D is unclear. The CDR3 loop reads CASSYYPNEQFF. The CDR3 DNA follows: TGTGCCAGCAGTTACTACCCCAATGAGCAGTTCTTC.